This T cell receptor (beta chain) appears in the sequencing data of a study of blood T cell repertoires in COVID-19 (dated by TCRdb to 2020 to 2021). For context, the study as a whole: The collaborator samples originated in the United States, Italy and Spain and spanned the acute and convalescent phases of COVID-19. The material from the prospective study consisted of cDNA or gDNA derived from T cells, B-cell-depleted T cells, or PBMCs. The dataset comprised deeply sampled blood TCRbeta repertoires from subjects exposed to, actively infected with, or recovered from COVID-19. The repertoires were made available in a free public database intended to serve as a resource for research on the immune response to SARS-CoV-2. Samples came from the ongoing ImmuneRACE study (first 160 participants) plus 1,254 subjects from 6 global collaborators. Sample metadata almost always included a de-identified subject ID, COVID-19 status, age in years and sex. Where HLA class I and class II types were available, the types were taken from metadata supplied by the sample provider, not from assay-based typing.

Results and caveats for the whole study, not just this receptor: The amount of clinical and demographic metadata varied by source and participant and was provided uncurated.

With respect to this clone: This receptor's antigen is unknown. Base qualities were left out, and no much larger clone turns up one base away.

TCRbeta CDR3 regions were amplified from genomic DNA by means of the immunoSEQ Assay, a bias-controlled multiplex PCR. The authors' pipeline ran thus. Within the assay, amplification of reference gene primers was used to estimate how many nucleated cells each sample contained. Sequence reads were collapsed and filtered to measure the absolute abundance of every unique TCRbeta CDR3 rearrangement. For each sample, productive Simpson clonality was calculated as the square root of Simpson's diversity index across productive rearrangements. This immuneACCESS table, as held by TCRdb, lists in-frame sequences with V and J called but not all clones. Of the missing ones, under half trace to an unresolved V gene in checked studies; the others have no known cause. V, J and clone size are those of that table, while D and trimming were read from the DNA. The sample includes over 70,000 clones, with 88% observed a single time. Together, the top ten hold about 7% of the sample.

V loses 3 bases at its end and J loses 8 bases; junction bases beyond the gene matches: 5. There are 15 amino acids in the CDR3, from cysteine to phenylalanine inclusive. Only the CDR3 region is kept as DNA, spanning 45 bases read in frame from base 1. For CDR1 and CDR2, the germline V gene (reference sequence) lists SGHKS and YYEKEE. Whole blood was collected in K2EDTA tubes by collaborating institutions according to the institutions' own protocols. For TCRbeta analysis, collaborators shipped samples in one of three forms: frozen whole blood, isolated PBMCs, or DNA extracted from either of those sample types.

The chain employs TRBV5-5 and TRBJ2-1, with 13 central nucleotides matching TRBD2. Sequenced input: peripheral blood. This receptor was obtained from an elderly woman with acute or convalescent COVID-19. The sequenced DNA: TGTGCCAGCAGCTCCGGACTAGCGGGAGTATATGAGCAGTTCTTC. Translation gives CASSSGLAGVYEQFF.